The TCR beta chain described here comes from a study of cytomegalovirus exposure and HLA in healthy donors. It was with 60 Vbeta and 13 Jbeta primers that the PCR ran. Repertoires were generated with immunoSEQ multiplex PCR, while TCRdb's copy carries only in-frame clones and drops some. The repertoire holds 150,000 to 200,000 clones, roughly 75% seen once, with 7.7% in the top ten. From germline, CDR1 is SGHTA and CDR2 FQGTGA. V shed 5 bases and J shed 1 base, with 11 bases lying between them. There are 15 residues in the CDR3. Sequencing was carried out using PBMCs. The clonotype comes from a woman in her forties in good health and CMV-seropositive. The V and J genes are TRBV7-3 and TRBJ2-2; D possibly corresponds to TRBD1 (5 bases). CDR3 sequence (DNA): TGTGCCAGCAGCCCCATGGGGCGGAACACCGGGGAGCTGTTTTTT. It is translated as CASSPMGRNTGELFF. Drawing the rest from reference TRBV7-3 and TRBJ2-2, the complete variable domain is GAGVSQTPSNKVTEKGKYVELRCDPISGHTALYWYRQSLGQGPEFLIYFQGTGAADDSGLPNDRFFAVRPEGSVSTLKIQRTERGDSAVYLCASSPMGRNTGELFFGEGSRLTVL.